The source of this TCR beta chain is a study of cytomegalovirus exposure and HLA in healthy donors. The study's findings and limits: In a later analysis, V- and J-gene trimming of beta chains associated with a DCLRE1C missense variant, replicated independently. Being indistinguishable, some V segments were excluded, TRBV6-2 and TRBV6-3 among them. Across HLA loci, a later analysis found differing TCR association rates, with DRB1 most and HLA-C fewest.

CDR3 length: 16 amino acids. Germline values: CDR1 MRHNA, CDR2 SNTAGT. V lost 3 bases to trimming and J lost 2 bases; unmatched junction nucleotides: 7. Regarding this clone: Its antigen is not known.

The PCR ran on 60 Vbeta and 13 Jbeta primers. In the study's own analysis: In a later analysis, roughly 86 million unique TCR beta chains included roughly 11 million shared by two or more donors. Sequenced by immunoSEQ multiplex PCR; TCRdb stores in-frame clones only, minus some. D and trimming come from the DNA, and the V and J calls and clone size come from that table. In the table there are approximately 89,000 clones, about 76% of which are singletons. The chain links TRBV6-4 to TRBJ2-5, with 9 bases that match TRBD2. This TCR was sampled from a man aged 25 to 45 in good health and CMV-seropositive. The sample comprised PBMCs. The CDR3 sequence: CASSESSGGGQETQYF. The DNA for the CDR3 is TGTGCCAGCAGTGAAAGTAGCGGGGGAGGTCAAGAGACCCAGTACTTC.